The entry below describes one TCR beta chain. Per the authors' pipeline: How many nucleated cells were present was estimated from reference gene primer amplification. Only in-frame clones appear in the TCRdb table, and some are missing; sequencing was by immunoSEQ multiplex PCR. That table is the source of V, J and clone size, and D and trimming were worked out from the DNA. The data contain fewer than 500,000 clones, more than 80% of them seen just once; the ten biggest clones take up more than 1.4%. The entry originates in a study of blood T cell repertoires in COVID-19. The wider study: Acute and convalescent COVID-19 specimens originated in the United States, Italy and Spain. T cells, B-cell-depleted T cells, or PBMCs provided the cDNA or gDNA that served as material.

V lost 8 bases, J lost 3 bases, and 5 bases stayed unmatched. Germline CDR1 reads LNHDA; CDR2 reads SQIVND (reference sequence). CDR3 length equals 14 residues. The sample was peripheral blood. The TCR comes from a woman between 25 and 40 years old with active or convalescent COVID-19. The chain carries TRBV19 and TRBJ2-5; 11 nucleotides line up with TRBD2. DNA for the CDR3: TGTGCCAGTTCAGCTAGCGGGGGGAAAGAGACCCAGTACTTC. It specifies CASSASGGKETQYF.